These 8 T cell receptor beta chains came from one sample sequenced in a study of beta chain features in type 1 diabetes. Expressed TCRB transcripts were sequenced after all isolated RNA was converted to cDNA. Only in-frame clones appear in the TCRdb table, and some are missing; sequencing was by immunoSEQ multiplex PCR. The sample yields about 28,000 clones, 56% seen once. Study-level points and caveats: Moderate but significant shortening of TCRB CDR3s was recorded in all four CD4+ subsets from Type 1 diabetes patients.

These TCRs are of unknown antigen specificity. Sequencing was done on a sample of Tregs from blood. The receptors here all came from a woman under 30 with type 1 diabetes.

This clone was found a few times. The V call is TRBV10-3, the J call TRBJ2-7, with a tentative D call TRBD2 (5 bases). The CDR3 totals 13 residues. CDR1 is ENHRY, CDR2 SYGVKD, per germline. Trimming removed 3 bases at V and 2 bases at J, with 8 bases between. CDR3 bases: TGTGCCATCAGTGATCGGGGAGCCTACGAGCAGTACGTC. This gives the protein CAISDRGAYEQYV.

CDR3 protein: CASSPGTSGNNEQFF. In DNA, the CDR3 is TGCGCCAGCAGCCCCGGGACTAGCGGCAACAATGAGCAGTTCTTC. The V call is TRBV5-1, the J call TRBJ2-1, with TRBD2 matching 11 bases. This CDR3 has 15 residues. From germline, CDR1 is SGHRS and CDR2 YFSETQ. The J segment lost 5 bases and the V segment lost 4 bases, leaving 5 bases of the junction unmatched.

In DNA, the CDR3 is TGTGCCAGCAGTTTAGGGCAGGGCCACTATGGCTACACCTTC. This gives the protein CASSLGQGHYGYTF. This sequence joins TRBV27 and TRBJ1-2, with D perhaps matching TRBD1 (5 bases). V was shortened by 2 bases and J by 3 bases, with 10 bases between the two germline ends. The CDR3 length is 14 residues. CDR1 and CDR2 from the germline V gene are MNHEY and SMNVEV (reference sequence).

The rearrangement uses TRBV6-1 and TRBJ1-2, with 7 bases fitting TRBD1. Germline trimming cut 8 bases from V and 4 bases from J; bases unmatched to any gene: 7. The CDR3 length is 13 residues. Germline V gene sequence: CDR1 MNHNS, CDR2 SASEGT. CDR3 sequence (DNA): TGTGCCAGCGGGGGACAGAACGTCTATGGCTACACCTTC. It translates to CASGGQNVYGYTF.

The genes are TRBV10-3 and TRBJ2-4; 12 bases match TRBD2. The junction had 12 bases not matched to a gene; V was cut back by 3 bases and J by 0 bases. CDR3 size: 20 residues. Per germline, CDR1 ENHRY and CDR2 SYGVKD. The CDR3 loop reads CAISDPRLAGEGVAKNIQYF. CDR3 sequence (DNA): TGTGCCATCAGTGACCCTCGACTAGCGGGAGAGGGGGTAGCCAAAAACATTCAGTACTTC.

V usage is TRBV13 and J usage is TRBJ2-2, with D tentatively TRBD1 (7 bases). Per germline, CDR1 PRHDT and CDR2 FYEKMQ (reference sequence). The V end lost 5 bases, the J end lost 3 bases, and 19 bases lay between the germline ends. The CDR3 length is 17 residues. The CDR3 spells CASSQGGVADYTGELFF. In DNA form, the CDR3 reads TGTGCCAGCAGCCAGGGGGGAGTAGCGGACTACACCGGGGAGCTGTTTTTT.

This clone was seen once. The chain is built from TRBV7-9 and TRBJ2-2; TRBD1 matches 7 bases. Germline CDR1 SEHNR, CDR2 FQNEAQ (reference sequence). The CDR3 totals 18 residues. V was clipped by 6 bases and J by 5 bases; unmatched bases: 18. The CDR3 reads CASRVKSGAAGGTGELFF. The CDR3 DNA is TGTGCCAGCAGAGTAAAGTCAGGCGCGGCAGGGGGTACCGGGGAGCTGTTTTTT.

The V and J genes are TRBV18 and TRBJ1-1; perhaps TRBD1 as D (5 bases). V lost 3 bases and J 1 base, leaving 12 bases between the germline ends. The germline V gene has CDR1 KGHSH and CDR2 LQKENI. The CDR3 covers 15 residues. This CDR3 is CASSPRGRENTEAFF. CDR3 DNA: TGTGCCAGCTCACCTAGGGGCAGAGAGAACACTGAAGCTTTCTTT.